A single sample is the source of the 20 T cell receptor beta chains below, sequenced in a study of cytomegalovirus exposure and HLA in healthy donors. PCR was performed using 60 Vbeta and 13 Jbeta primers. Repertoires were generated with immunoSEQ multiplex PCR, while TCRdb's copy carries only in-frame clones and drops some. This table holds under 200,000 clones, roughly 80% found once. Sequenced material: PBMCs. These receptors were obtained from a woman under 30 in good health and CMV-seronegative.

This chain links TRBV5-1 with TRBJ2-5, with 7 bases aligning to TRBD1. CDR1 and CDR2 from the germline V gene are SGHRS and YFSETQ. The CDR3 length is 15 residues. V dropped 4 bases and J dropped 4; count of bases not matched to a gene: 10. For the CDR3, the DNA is TGCGCCAGCAGCGAGGGGTCGACAGGGAGAGAGACCCAGTACTTC. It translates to CASSEGSTGRETQYF.

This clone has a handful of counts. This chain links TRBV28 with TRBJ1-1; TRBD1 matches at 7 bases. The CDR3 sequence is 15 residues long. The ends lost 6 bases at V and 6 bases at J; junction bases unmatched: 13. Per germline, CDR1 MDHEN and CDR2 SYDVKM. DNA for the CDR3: TGTGCCAGCAGCCCCAGGGGGTACGAGAGTCCTGAAGCTTTCTTT. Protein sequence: CASSPRGYESPEAFF.

In DNA, the CDR3 is TGTGCCACCCAGGAAGGGACAGGGCACTACGAGCAGTACTTC. It translates to CATQEGTGHYEQYF. The chain is built from TRBV27 and TRBJ2-7; 9 bases match TRBD1. This CDR3 region has 14 residues. V dropped 10 bases and J dropped 3; count of bases not matched to a gene: 10. CDR1 and CDR2 (germline): MNHEY, SMNVEV (reference sequence).

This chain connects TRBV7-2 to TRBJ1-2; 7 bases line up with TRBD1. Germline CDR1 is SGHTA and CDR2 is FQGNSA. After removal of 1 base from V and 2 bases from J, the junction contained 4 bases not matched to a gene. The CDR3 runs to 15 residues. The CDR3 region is CASSLGQGQNYGYTF. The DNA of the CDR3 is TGTGCCAGCAGCTTAGGACAGGGTCAAAACTATGGCTACACCTTC.

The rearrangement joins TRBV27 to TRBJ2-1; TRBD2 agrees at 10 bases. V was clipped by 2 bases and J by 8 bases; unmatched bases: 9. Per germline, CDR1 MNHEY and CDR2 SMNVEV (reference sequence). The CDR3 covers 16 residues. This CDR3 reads CASSLHLASGSYEQFF. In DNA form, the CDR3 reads TGTGCCAGCAGTTTACACCTGGCTAGCGGGAGCTATGAGCAGTTCTTC.

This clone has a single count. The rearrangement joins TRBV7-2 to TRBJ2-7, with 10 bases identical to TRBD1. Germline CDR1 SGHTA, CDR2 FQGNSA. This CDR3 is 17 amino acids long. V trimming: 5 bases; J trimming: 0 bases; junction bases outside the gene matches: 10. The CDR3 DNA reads TGTGCCAGCAGCCCCCACGCTGGGACAGGGGTCTCCTACGAGCAGTACTTC. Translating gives CASSPHAGTGVSYEQYF. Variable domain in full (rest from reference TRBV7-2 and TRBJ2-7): GAGVSQSPSNKVTEKGKDVELRCDPISGHTALYWYRQSLGQGLEFLIYFQGNSAPDKSGLPSDRFSAERTGGSVSTLTIQRTQQEDSAVYLCASSPHAGTGVSYEQYFGPGTRLTVT.

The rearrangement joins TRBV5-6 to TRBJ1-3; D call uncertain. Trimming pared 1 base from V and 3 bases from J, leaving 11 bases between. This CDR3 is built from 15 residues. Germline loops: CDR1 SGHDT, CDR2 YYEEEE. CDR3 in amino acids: CASSLIWASGNTIYF. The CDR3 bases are TGTGCCAGCAGCTTGATCTGGGCCAGTGGAAACACCATATATTTT.

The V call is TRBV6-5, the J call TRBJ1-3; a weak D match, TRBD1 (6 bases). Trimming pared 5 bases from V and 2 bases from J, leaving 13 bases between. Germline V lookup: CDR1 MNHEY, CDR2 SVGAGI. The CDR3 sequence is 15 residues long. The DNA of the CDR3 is TGTGCCAGCAGTATCCACAGGGATCCTGGAAACACCATATATTTT. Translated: CASSIHRDPGNTIYF.

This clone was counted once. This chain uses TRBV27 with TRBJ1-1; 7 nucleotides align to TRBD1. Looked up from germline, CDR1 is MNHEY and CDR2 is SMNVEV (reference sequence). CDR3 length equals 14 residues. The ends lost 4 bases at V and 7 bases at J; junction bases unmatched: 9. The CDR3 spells CASSSSTGPNEAFF. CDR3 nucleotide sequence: TGTGCCAGCAGTTCATCGACAGGGCCAAATGAAGCTTTCTTT.

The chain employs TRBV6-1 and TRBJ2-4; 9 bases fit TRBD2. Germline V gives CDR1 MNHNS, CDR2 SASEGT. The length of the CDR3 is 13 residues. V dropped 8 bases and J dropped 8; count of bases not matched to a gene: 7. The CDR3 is CASSSGISDIQYF. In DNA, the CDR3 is TGTGCCAGCTCTAGCGGGATTTCTGACATTCAGTACTTC.

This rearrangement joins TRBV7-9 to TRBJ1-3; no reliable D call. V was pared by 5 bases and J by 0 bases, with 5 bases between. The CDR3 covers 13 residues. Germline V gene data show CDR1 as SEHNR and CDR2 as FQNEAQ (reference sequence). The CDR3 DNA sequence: TGTGCCAGCAGCCTATCCTCTGGAAACACCATATATTTT. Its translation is CASSLSSGNTIYF.

The CDR3 nucleotides read TGTGCCGTACAGGGGGCAGGAGCCAAAAACATTCAGTACTTC. Its protein is CAVQGAGAKNIQYF. The chain joins TRBV7-9 to TRBJ2-4; TRBD1 matches at 9 bases. Trimming at V came to 11 bases and at J to 0 bases, leaving 5 bases not matched to a gene. From germline, CDR1 is SEHNR and CDR2 FQNEAQ (reference sequence). There are 14 residues in the CDR3.

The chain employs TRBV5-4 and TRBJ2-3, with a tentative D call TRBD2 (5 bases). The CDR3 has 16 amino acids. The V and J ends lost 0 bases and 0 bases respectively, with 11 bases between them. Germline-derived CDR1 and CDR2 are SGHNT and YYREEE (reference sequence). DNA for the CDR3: TGTGCCAGCAGCTTGGCCGAGACGGGAAGCACAGATACGCAGTATTTT. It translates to CASSLAETGSTDTQYF.

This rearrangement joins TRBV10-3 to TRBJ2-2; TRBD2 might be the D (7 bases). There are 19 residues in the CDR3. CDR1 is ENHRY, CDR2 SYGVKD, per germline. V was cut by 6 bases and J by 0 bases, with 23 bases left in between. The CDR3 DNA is TGTGCCATCAGGAGATCCCGGAAGGGGGAGGGGTCGAACACCGGGGAGCTGTTTTTT. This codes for CAIRRSRKGEGSNTGELFF.

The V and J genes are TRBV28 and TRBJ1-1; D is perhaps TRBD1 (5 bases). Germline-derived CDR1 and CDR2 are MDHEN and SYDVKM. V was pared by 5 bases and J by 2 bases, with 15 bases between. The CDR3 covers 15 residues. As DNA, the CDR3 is TGTGCCAGCAGTCCCGGGACTTCTACTAACACTGAAGCTTTCTTT. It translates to CASSPGTSTNTEAFF.

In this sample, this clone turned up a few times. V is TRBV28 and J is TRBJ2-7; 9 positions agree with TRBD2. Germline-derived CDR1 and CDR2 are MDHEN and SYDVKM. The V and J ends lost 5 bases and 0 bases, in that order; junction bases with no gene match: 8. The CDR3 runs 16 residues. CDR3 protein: CASSPLGSGSSYEQYV. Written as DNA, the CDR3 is TGTGCCAGCAGTCCCCTTGGTAGCGGGAGCTCCTACGAGCAGTACGTC.

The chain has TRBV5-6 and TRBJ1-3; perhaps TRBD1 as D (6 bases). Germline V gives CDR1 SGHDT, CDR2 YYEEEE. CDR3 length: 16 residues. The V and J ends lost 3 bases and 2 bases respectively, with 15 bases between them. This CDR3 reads CASSYRSGGAGNTIYF. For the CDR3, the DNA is TGTGCCAGCAGCTACAGGAGCGGGGGCGCTGGAAACACCATATATTTT. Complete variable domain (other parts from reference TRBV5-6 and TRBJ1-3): DAGVTQSPTHLIKTRGQQVTLRCSPKSGHDTVSWYQQALGQGPQFIFQYYEEEERQRGNFPDRFSGHQFPNYSSELNVNALLLGDSALYLCASSYRSGGAGNTIYFGEGSWLTVV.

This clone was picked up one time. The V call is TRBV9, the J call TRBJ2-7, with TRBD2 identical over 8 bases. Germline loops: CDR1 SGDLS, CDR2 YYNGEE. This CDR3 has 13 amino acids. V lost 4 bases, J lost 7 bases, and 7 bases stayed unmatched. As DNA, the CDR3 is TGTGCCAGCAGCATGGGGACTAGTAGTGAGCAGTACTTC. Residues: CASSMGTSSEQYF.

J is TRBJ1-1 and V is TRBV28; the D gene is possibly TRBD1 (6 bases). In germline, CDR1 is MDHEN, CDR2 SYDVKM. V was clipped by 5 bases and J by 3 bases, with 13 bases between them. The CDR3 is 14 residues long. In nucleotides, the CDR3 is TGTGCCAGCAGTCCACGGACAGCGCACACTGAAGCTTTCTTT. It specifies CASSPRTAHTEAFF. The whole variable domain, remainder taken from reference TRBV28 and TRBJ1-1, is DVKVTQSSRYLVKRTGEKVFLECVQDMDHENMFWYRQDPGLGLRLIYFSYDVKMKEKGDIPEGYSVSREKKERFSLILESASTNQTSMYLCASSPRTAHTEAFFGQGTRLTVV.

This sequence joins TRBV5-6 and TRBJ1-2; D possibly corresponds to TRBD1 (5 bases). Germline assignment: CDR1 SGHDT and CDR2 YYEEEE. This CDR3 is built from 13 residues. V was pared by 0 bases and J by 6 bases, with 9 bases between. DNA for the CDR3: TGTGCCAGCAGCTTGGTAGGGGCCCATGGCTACACCTTC. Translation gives CASSLVGAHGYTF.